This TCR beta chain was sequenced for a study of CD8 T cells in Susac syndrome. The V end lost 6 bases, the J end lost 2 bases, and 13 bases lay between the germline ends. This CDR3 is 15 amino acids long. Germline CDR1 SNHLY, CDR2 FYNNEI. With random hexamers, reverse transcription was performed on about 0.5 to 1 ug of RNA. One entry per CDR3 protein, called by TCRdb with MiXCR from the immunoSEQ multiplex PCR reads. The sample lists under 200,000 distinct CDR3 sequences; over 85% were seen once. The source material was CD4+ T cells from PBMCs. The rearrangement joins TRBV2 to TRBJ2-2; perhaps TRBD1 as D (6 bases). This receptor was obtained from a human donor in good health. The CDR3 coding sequence is TGTGCCAGCAGGGGACACCCAGCAAACACCGGGGAGCTGTTTTTT. Translating it yields CASRGHPANTGELFF.